The 6 T cell receptor beta chains listed next were all sequenced from one sample in a study of T cells after yellow fever vaccination. TCRdb analysed the 5' RACE reads with MiXCR anew, one entry per CDR3 protein. The table includes around 250,000 distinct CDR3 sequences, roughly 7.2% detected once. Specimen: CD4+ T cells sorted from PBMCs, collected 15 days after the yellow fever booster vaccination. The receptors were gathered from a man younger than 40 who received the YFV17D yellow fever vaccine.

The chain recombines TRBV5-6 with TRBJ2-5; D may be TRBD1 or TRBD2 (5 bases each). Trimming removed 1 base from V and 5 bases from J, with 15 bases in between. The CDR3 has 15 residues. Germline V lookup: CDR1 SGHDT, CDR2 YYEEEE. This CDR3 is CASSLRLGPGETQYF. CDR3 sequence (DNA): TGTGCCAGCAGCTTGCGTTTGGGACCCGGGGAGACCCAGTACTTC.

Concerning this clonotype: This may be a read error: a much more frequent sequence differs by one nucleotide. This is likely a read error, given that the CDR3 carries no conserved phenylalanine or tryptophan at its end. The rearrangement links TRBV5-1 to TRBJ2-4; 7 positions agree with TRBD2. Germline CDR1 and CDR2: SGHRS and YFSETQ. The junction had 2 bases not matched to a gene; V was cut back by 2 bases and J by 0 bases. CDR3 length: 15 residues. The CDR3 coding sequence is TGCGCCAGCAGCTTAGGCGGGGGAGCCAAAAACATTCAGTACTTG. It encodes CASSLGGGAKNIQYL.

Ten or more counts support this clonotype. The chain is built from TRBV5-8 and TRBJ2-1; 11 bases map to TRBD2. V gave up 0 bases and J gave up 7 bases; unmatched junction bases: 3. In germline, CDR1 is SGHTS, CDR2 YDEGEE. CDR3 length: 15 residues. The CDR3 sequence is CASSLELAGANEQFF. Written as DNA, the CDR3 is TGTGCCAGCAGCTTGGAACTAGCGGGAGCAAATGAGCAGTTCTTC. Using reference TRBV5-8 and TRBJ2-1 for the parts outside the CDR3, the full variable domain is EAGVTQSPTHLIKTRGQQATLRCSPISGHTSVYWYQQALGLGLQFLLWYDEGEERNRGNFPPRFSGRQFPNYSSELNVNALELEDSALYLCASSLELAGANEQFFGPGTRLTVL.

This clonotype was seen ten or more times. This chain connects TRBV3-1 to TRBJ1-1; D not resolved. The ends were cut back, 1 base at V and 4 bases at J, with 16 bases in the middle. Germline CDR1 reads LGHDT; CDR2 reads YNNKEL (reference sequence). This CDR3 contains 16 residues. The CDR3 coding sequence is TGTGCCAGCAGCCAAGGTAGGGCGTATCGAGGCACTGAAGCTTTCTTT. The encoded protein is CASSQGRAYRGTEAFF.

This clonotype was seen a few times. The chain recombines TRBV20-1 with TRBJ1-6; D possibly corresponds to TRBD1 (6 bases). Germline V CDR1 and CDR2: DFQATT, SNEGSKA (reference sequence). This CDR3 contains 12 residues. The germline V and J ends were trimmed by 5 bases and 7 bases, with 9 bases remaining between them. The CDR3 region has the DNA TGCAGTGCTGTGGACAGCAATTCACCCCTCCACTTT. Protein product: CSAVDSNSPLHF.

This clonotype has more than one count but fewer than ten. J is TRBJ1-2 and V is TRBV20-1, with a possible D match to TRBD1 (6 bases). Trimming left V 0 bases short and J 4 bases short, with 9 bases between. CDR1 is DFQATT and CDR2 is SNEGSKA in the germline V gene (reference sequence). This CDR3 contains 13 residues. The CDR3: CSAREGQGYGYTF. CDR3 nucleotide sequence: TGCAGTGCTAGAGAGGGACAAGGCTATGGCTACACCTTC.